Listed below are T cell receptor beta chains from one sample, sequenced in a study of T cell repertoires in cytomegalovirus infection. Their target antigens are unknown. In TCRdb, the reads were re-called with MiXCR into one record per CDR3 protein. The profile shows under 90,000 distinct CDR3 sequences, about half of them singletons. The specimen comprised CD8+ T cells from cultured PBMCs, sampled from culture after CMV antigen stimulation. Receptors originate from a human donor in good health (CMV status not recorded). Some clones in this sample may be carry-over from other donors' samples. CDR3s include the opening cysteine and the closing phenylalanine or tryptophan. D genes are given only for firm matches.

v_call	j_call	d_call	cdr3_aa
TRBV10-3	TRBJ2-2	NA	CAIGARLYTGELFF
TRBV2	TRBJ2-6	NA	CARGIPLLSGANVLTF
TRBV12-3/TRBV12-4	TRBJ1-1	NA	CASSPDRRQEAFF
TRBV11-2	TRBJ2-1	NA	CASSRSTGYRSHEQFF
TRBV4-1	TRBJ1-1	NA	CASSQETGSHEAFF
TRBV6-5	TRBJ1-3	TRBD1	CASSDATGGPGSGNTIYF
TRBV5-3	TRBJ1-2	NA	CASSLVNRDWGYTF
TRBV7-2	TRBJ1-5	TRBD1	CASSQGAGGQPQHF
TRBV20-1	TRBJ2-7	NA	CSAIEGSSYEQYF
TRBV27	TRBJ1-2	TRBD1	CASRPQPGTGGEGYTF
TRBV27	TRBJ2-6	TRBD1	CASSLLKQTGPRVLTF
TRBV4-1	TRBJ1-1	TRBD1	CASSQVPGGTEAFF
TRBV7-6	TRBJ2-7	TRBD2	CASSLDWTSPHEQYF
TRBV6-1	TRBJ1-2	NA	CASSIGKLEGYTF
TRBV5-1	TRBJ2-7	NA	CASSREREAAEQYF
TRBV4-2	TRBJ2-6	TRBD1	CASSQDRQGVLGANVLTF
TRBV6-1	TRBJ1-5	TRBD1	CASRRTGSSNQPQHF
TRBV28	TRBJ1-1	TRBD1	CASSVGTGGRGTEAFF
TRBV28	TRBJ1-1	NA	CASTVVGRANTEAFF
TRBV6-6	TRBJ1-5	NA	CASSRTGILGNQPQHF
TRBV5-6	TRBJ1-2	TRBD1	CASSLSTGAANYGYTF
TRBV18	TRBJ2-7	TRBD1	CASSPQDRASLYEQYF
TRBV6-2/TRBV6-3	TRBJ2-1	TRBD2	CASSYPSGTSDNEQFF
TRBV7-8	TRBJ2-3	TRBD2	CASSLIAGSTDTQYF
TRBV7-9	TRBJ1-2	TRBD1	CASSLLLEQGLGGYTF
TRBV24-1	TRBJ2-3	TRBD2	CATSDPSGEGDTQYF
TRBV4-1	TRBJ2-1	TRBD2	CASSSPGLAGGGTYNEQFF
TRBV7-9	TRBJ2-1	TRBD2	CASSSQAGGSNEQFF
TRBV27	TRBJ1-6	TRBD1	CASSRPDRGNSPLHF
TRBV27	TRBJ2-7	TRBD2	CASSSQAGGGEQYF
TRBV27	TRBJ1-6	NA	CASSLQSPSSYNSPLHF
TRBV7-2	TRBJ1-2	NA	CASSLVESHYGYTF
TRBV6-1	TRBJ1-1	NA	CASKRDEAFF
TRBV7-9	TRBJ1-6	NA	CASSLDGGTCSPLHF
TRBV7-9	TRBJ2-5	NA	CASSLQGGGLETQYF
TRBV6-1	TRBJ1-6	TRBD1	CASSSGQDNSPLHF
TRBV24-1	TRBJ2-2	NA	CATSDQEAGELFF
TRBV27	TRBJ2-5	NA	CASSRHSLDVTQYF
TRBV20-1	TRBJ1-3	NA	CSARPIGSGNTIYF
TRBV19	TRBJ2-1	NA	CASSSSLEQFF
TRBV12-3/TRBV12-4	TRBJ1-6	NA	CASRRDGSSPLHF
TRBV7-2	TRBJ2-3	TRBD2	CASSLEASGGATDTQYF
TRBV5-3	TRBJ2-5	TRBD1	CASSFQGAPPETQYF
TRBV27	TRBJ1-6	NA	CASSLSGNHNSPLHF